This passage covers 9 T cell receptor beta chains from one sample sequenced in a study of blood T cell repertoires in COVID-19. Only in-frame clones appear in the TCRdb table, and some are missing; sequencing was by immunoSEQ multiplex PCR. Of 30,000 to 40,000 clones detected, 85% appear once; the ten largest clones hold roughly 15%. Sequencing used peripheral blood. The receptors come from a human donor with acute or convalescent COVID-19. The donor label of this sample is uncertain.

CDR3 nucleotides: TGCAGTGCTGACAGAGGAGAGACCCAGTACTTC. It encodes CSADRGETQYF. The V gene is TRBV20-1, the J gene TRBJ2-5; D might be TRBD1 (5 bases). This CDR3 contains 11 residues. Germline lookup yields CDR1 DFQATT and CDR2 SNEGSKA (reference sequence). V was clipped by 5 bases and J by 4 bases, with 8 bases between them.

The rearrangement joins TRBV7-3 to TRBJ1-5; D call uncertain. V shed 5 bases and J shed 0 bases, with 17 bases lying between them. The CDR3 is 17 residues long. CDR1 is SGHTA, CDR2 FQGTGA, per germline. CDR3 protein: CASSPPAGGDSNQPQHF. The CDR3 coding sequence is TGTGCCAGCAGCCCGCCTGCTGGCGGGGATAGCAATCAGCCCCAGCATTTT.

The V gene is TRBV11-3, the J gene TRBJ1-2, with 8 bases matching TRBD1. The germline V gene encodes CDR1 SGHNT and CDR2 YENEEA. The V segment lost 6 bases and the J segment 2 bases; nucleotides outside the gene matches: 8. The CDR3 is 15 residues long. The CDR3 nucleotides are TGTGCCAGCAGTCCTAGACAGGGGTGGAACTATGGCTACACCTTC. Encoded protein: CASSPRQGWNYGYTF.

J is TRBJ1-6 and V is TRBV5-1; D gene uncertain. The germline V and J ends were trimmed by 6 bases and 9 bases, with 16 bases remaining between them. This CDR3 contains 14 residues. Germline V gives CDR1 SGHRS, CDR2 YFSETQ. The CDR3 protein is CASMSGLALSPLHF. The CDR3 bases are TGCGCCAGCATGAGTGGGCTTGCTCTTTCACCCCTCCACTTT.

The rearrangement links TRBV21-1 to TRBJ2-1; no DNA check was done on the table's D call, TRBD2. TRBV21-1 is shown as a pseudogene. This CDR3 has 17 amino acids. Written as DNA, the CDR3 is TGTGCCACCCAGTGCAGGGCCGGGGGATACGGGAACAATGAGCAGTTCTTC. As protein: CATQCRAGGYGNNEQFF.

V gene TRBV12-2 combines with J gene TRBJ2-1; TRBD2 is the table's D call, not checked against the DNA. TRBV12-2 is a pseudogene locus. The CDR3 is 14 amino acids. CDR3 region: CASPTPLVVHEQFF. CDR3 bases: TGTGCAAGTCCCACGCCCCTAGTAGTCCATGAGCAGTTCTTC.

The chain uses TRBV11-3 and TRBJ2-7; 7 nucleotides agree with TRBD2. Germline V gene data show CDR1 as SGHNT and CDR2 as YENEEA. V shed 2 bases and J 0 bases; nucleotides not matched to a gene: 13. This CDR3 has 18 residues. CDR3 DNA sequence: TGTGCCAGCAGCTTAAAAGGAGGGAGGGGCGACCTCTCCTACGAGCAGTACTTC. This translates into CASSLKGGRGDLSYEQYF.

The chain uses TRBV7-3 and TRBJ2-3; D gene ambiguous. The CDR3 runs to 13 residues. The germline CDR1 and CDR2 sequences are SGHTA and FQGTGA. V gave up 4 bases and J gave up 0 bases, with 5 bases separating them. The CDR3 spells CASSSVSTDTQYF. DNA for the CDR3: TGTGCCAGCAGCTCCGTTAGCACAGATACGCAGTATTTT.

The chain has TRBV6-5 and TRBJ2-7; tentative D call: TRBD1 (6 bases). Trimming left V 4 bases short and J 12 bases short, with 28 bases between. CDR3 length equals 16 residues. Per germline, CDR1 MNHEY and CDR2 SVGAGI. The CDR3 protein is CASSSLSRDKPMVRYF. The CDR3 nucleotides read TGTGCCAGCAGTTCCCTCTCCCGGGACAAGCCCATGGTTCGGTACTTC.